The sequence of this T cell receptor (beta chain) was determined in a study of response to subunit inactivated influenza vaccine. Whole-study results and caveats: New T cells are recruited in small numbers by each seasonal influenza vaccination, according to the authors' suggestion.

This clonotype has a handful of counts. Its specificity is unknown. CDR3 size: 15 residues. The germline gives CDR1 MNHEY, CDR2 SVGAGI. The V end lost 4 bases, the J end lost 0 bases, and 10 bases lay between the germline ends. MiXCR was run by TCRdb on the RT-PCR reads, yielding one entry per CDR3 protein. Of under 550,000 distinct CDR3 sequences in the sample, around 7.7% were seen once. The rearrangement joins TRBV6-5 to TRBJ1-5; no definite D call. The receptor's source is a man between 50 and 69 years old who received an inactivated influenza vaccine. The specimen comprised PBMCs from blood, sampled roughly 24 months after vaccination. CDR3 amino acids: CASSLTVYSNQPQHF. The CDR3 DNA is TGTGCCAGCAGTTTAACAGTTTATAGCAATCAGCCCCAGCATTTT.